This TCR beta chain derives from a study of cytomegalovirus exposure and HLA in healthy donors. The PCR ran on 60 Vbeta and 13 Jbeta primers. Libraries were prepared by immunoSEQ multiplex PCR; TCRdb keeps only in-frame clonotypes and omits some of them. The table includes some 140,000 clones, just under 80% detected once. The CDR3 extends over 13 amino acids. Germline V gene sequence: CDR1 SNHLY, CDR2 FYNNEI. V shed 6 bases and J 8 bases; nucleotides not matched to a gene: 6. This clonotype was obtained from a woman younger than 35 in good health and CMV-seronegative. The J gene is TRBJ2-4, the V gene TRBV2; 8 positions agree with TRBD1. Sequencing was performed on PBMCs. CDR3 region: CASRADRGDIQYF. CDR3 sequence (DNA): TGTGCCAGCAGGGCCGACAGGGGAGACATTCAGTACTTC.